The 3 T cell receptor beta chains presented below share a single source sample, sequenced in a study of cytomegalovirus exposure and HLA in healthy donors. PCR amplification relied on 60 Vbeta primers (plus 13 Jbeta primers). Only in-frame clones appear in the TCRdb table, and some are missing; sequencing was by immunoSEQ multiplex PCR. The table shows about 200,000 clones, with around 79% occurring only once. Sequencing was performed on PBMCs. The receptors shown here come from a male donor in good health and CMV-seropositive.

V is TRBV27 and J is TRBJ2-5; possible D gene TRBD2, 6 bases. The V end was cut by 5 bases, the J end by 2 bases, with 21 bases between. In germline, CDR1 is MNHEY, CDR2 SMNVEV (reference sequence). The CDR3 is made up of 17 amino acids. The CDR3 DNA follows: TGTGCCAGCAGTCCCCCTACCGGGACTTTTGAACAAGAGACCCAGTACTTC. Protein: CASSPPTGTFEQETQYF.

The V gene is TRBV11-1, the J gene TRBJ1-1, with D possibly matching TRBD1 (5 bases). This CDR3 region has 12 residues. The V gene's germline CDR1 is SGHAT and CDR2 FQDESV (reference sequence). V lost 2 bases to trimming and J lost 10 bases, with 11 bases between them. As DNA, the CDR3 is TGTGCCAGCAGCTTATTGACGGGGGTAGCTTTCTTT. This codes for CASSLLTGVAFF.

This clone was seen only once. The rearrangement links TRBV28 to TRBJ2-6; D unresolved. The CDR3 totals 14 residues. The V end lost 4 bases, the J end lost 2 bases, and 6 bases lay between the germline ends. Germline loops: CDR1 MDHEN, CDR2 SYDVKM. DNA for the CDR3: TGTGCCAGCAGTTCCCTAACTGGGGCCAACGTCCTGACTTTC. This translates into CASSSLTGANVLTF.